These T cell receptor beta chains were read from a single sample in a study of OX40 agonist ivuxolimab in advanced cancers. Sequenced by immunoSEQ multiplex PCR; TCRdb stores in-frame clones only, minus some. The sample has more than 45,000 clones; over 80% are singletons. The specimen comprised CD4+ or CD8+ T cells sorted from blood, sampled in a trial of the OX40 agonist ivuxolimab. The receptors stem from an adult with an advanced solid tumor such as melanoma, head and neck, liver or kidney cancer. CDR3s include the opening cysteine and the closing phenylalanine or tryptophan. The D gene is left open where the match is weak. Some rows mark clone size as missing; the rest say once, few, many or name a class of expanded clone.

TRBV27	TRBJ2-7	-	TRBD2	TGTGCCAGCAGTTTATCGCCTAGCGGAGACTACGAGCAGTACTTC	CASSLSPSGDYEQYF
TRBV5-6	TRBJ2-1	-	-	TGTGCCAGCAGCTTGGGGACCTCAGAGCAGTTCTTC	CASSLGTSEQFF
TRBV10-2	TRBJ2-7	-	-	TGCGCCAGCAGTGTCCTACTCTCCTACGAGCAGTACTTC	CASSVLLSYEQYF
TRBV4-1	TRBJ2-2	once	-	TGCGCCAGCAGCCAAGATCCCGCGGGGGAGCTGTTTTTT	CASSQDPAGELFF
TRBV13	TRBJ2-3	-	-	TGTGCCAGCGGGACACCCACAGATACGCAGTATTTT	CASGTPTDTQYF
TRBV9	TRBJ1-1	-	-	TGTGCCAGCAGCGTAGTACAGTCCTCGATGAACACTGAAGCTTTCTTT	CASSVVQSSMNTEAFF
TRBV4-3	TRBJ2-7	-	-	TGCGCCAGCAGCCAAGTCCCGGGCACCTACGAGCAGTACTTC	CASSQVPGTYEQYF
TRBV29-1	TRBJ2-1	-	TRBD2	TGCAGCGTCGAGGGACTAGCGGGGGACAATGAGCAGTTCTTC	CSVEGLAGDNEQFF
TRBV10-3	TRBJ2-6	-	TRBD1	TGTGCCAGCAGCGGGACAGGGGGCTCTGGGGCCAACGTCCTGACTTTC	CASSGTGGSGANVLTF
TRBV29-1	TRBJ2-3	once	-	TGCAGCGCTATGGACCCTCACGGGACAGATACGCAGTATTTT	CSAMDPHGTDTQYF
TRBV4-1	TRBJ2-7	-	TRBD1	TGCGCCAGCAGCCAGGACAGGAACGAGCAGTACTTC	CASSQDRNEQYF
TRBV7-9	TRBJ2-7	-	TRBD2	TGTGCCAGCAGTTCCGGGACTAGCGGGTCCCCCTACGAGCAGTACTTC	CASSSGTSGSPYEQYF
TRBV4-1	TRBJ2-7	-	-	TGCGCCAGCAGCCTCTCGTCACTCTTAACCTACGAGCAGTACTTC	CASSLSSLLTYEQYF
TRBV7-9	TRBJ2-1	once	-	TGTGCCAGCAGCCTGGTGGAGGTAGCGGAGAGCTACAATGAGCAGTTCTTC	CASSLVEVAESYNEQFF
TRBV30	TRBJ2-1	-	TRBD2	TGTGCCTGGAGTGGATGGGATAGCGGGAGATCCCACAATGAGCAGTTCTTC	CAWSGWDSGRSHNEQFF
TRBV4-1	TRBJ2-1	-	-	TGCGCCAGCAGCCAAGATCTTAGCTTCAATGAGCAGTTCTTC	CASSQDLSFNEQFF
TRBV27	TRBJ2-7	-	-	TGTGCCAGCAGTGGCGGGACAACATACGAGCAGTACTTC	CASSGGTTYEQYF
TRBV6-5	TRBJ2-7	-	TRBD1	TGTGCCAGCAGTCCGCCGACAGGGGGATACGAGCAGTACTTC	CASSPPTGGYEQYF
TRBV11-3	TRBJ2-7	few	-	TGTGCCAGCCAGAGACGCTGGAGCTCCTACGAGCAGTACTTC	CASQRRWSSYEQYF
TRBV9	TRBJ2-5	-	TRBD2	TGTGCCAGCAGCCGAACTAGCGTACAAGAGACCCAGTACTTC	CASSRTSVQETQYF
TRBV7-8	TRBJ1-3	-	-	TGTGCCAGCAGCTTAGTCGTGGGCAGGGATACTGGAAACACCATATATTTT	CASSLVVGRDTGNTIYF
TRBV4-3	TRBJ2-5	-	-	TGCGCCAGCAGCCAAGATATCAGGGAGACCCAGTACTTC	CASSQDIRETQYF
TRBV28	TRBJ2-5	-	-	TGTGCCAGCAGTTTTCCCACCGAGAGGGAGACCCAGTACTTC	CASSFPTERETQYF
TRBV5-6	TRBJ2-2	-	-	TGTGCCAGCAGCAACGTAGCGGTTCTGAACACCGGGGAGCTGTTTTTT	CASSNVAVLNTGELFF
TRBV28	TRBJ1-1	-	-	TGTGCCATCATAAGGAGAGGAACTGAAGCTTTCTTT	CAIIRRGTEAFF
TRBV11-2	TRBJ2-3	-	TRBD2	TGTGCCAGCAGCTTTGGGAGCGGGAGTCGGGCAGATACGCAGTATTTT	CASSFGSGSRADTQYF
TRBV28	TRBJ2-1	-	TRBD1	TGTGCCAGCAGTTTATTGATCCCAGGGGGTGAGCAGTTCTTC	CASSLLIPGGEQFF
TRBV5-6	TRBJ1-2	-	TRBD1	TGTGCCAGCAGCTTGGAGGACAGGATGTACGGCTACACCTTC	CASSLEDRMYGYTF
TRBV7-7	TRBJ2-7	-	-	TGTGCCAGCAGCTTAGTATTGGGGGGCGGTGAGCAGTACTTC	CASSLVLGGGEQYF
TRBV6-6	TRBJ2-7	-	-	TGTGCCAGCAGTTACTTCGGGGACTCCTACGAGCAGTACTTC	CASSYFGDSYEQYF
TRBV28	TRBJ1-1	-	-	TGTGCCAGCAGTTCCTCTCCGGACAGCCCTCATATTGGCGAGACTGAAGCTTTCTTT	CASSSSPDSPHIGETEAFF
TRBV19	TRBJ2-1	-	TRBD2	TGTGCCAGTAGTATTGATAGCGGGACATACTCCTACAATGAGCAGTTCTTC	CASSIDSGTYSYNEQFF
TRBV19	TRBJ2-7	-	-	TGTGCCAGTAGTGCGGGGCTTAACTCCTACGAGCAGTACTTC	CASSAGLNSYEQYF
TRBV28	TRBJ2-1	-	-	TGTGCCAGCAGTTTCAGGGTAGACAATGAGCAGTTCTTC	CASSFRVDNEQFF
TRBV4-2	TRBJ2-1	-	-	TGTGCCAGCAGCCATTTAGCCACAGGGGACTACAGGGATGAGCAGTTCTTC	CASSHLATGDYRDEQFF
TRBV7-9	TRBJ2-2	-	-	TGTGCCAGCAGCTTCGGCGAAAACACCGGGGAGCTGTTTTTT	CASSFGENTGELFF
TRBV9	TRBJ2-4	-	-	TGTGCCAGCAGCGTGTCGCTAGCCAAAAACATTCAGTACTTC	CASSVSLAKNIQYF
TRBV11-2	TRBJ2-3	once	TRBD2	TGTGCCAGCAGCGCTGGGTTCGGGAGGGCCGACACAGATACGCAGTATTTT	CASSAGFGRADTDTQYF
TRBV19	TRBJ2-7	-	TRBD2	TGTGCCAGTAGTATGTCAGCGGGTAGCGGGAGGGCCGGCGAGCAGTACTTC	CASSMSAGSGRAGEQYF
TRBV4-3	TRBJ1-3	-	-	TGCGCCAGCAGCCAAGATAGACGCTCTGGAAACACCATATATTTT	CASSQDRRSGNTIYF
TRBV7-8	TRBJ2-1	-	TRBD1	TGTGCCAGCAGCTCTCCGACAGGGGGCCCCGACAATGAGCAGTTCTTC	CASSSPTGGPDNEQFF
TRBV7-9	TRBJ1-2	-	TRBD1	TGTGCCAGCACCCACCCGGGACAGGGGGGCTATGGCTACACCTTC	CASTHPGQGGYGYTF
TRBV9	TRBJ1-1	-	TRBD1	TGTGCCAGCAGCGAACGTGACAGGGGGGACACTGAAGCTTTCTTT	CASSERDRGDTEAFF
TRBV7-9	TRBJ2-5	-	-	TGTGCCAGCAGCCAAGCCACAGGGTTGGAGACCCAGTACTTC	CASSQATGLETQYF